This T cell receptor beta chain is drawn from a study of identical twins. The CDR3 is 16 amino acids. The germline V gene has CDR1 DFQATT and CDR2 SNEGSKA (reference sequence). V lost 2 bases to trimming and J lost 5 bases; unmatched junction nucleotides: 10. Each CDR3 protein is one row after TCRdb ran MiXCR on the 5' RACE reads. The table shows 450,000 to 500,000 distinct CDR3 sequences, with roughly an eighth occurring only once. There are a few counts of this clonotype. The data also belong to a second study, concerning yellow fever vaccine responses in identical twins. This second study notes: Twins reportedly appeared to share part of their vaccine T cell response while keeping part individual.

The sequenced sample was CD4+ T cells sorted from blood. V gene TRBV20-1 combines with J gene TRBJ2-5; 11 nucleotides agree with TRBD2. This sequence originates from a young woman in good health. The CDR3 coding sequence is TGCAGTGCTAGAAATAGCGGGGGGGCATTCGGGGAGACCCAGTACTTC. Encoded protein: CSARNSGGAFGETQYF.